A selection of T cell receptor beta chains follows, all from one sample in a study of chemoradiotherapy in HPV16-positive cancers. The data were produced by immunoSEQ multiplex PCR, yet TCRdb's version contains in-frame clones alone and is incomplete. Of roughly 23,000 clones listed, roughly 89% are singletons. Sequencing used blood, obtained from a patient who underwent chemoradiotherapy. The receptors were sampled from a human donor with HPV-associated anogenital cancer. CDR3s include the opening cysteine and the closing phenylalanine or tryptophan. D genes are given only for firm matches. Not all rows give a size; the values are once, few, many and, for expanded clones, a class.

d_gene	abundance	v_gene	j_gene	len	CDR3aa	CDR3nt
NA	NA	TRBV15	TRBJ1-4	15	CATSRDLGIYEKLFF	TGTGCCACCAGCAGAGATTTGGGTATTTATGAAAAACTGTTTTTT
NA	few	TRBV7-6	TRBJ1-4	13	CASSLADGEKLFF	TGTGCCAGCAGCCTAGCAGACGGTGAAAAACTGTTTTTT
NA	NA	TRBV10-3	TRBJ1-1	14	CAIKGGRLNTEAFF	TGTGCCATCAAAGGAGGGCGGCTGAACACTGAAGCTTTCTTT
TRBD1	NA	TRBV5-6	TRBJ1-2	14	CASSLGQGSDGYTF	TGTGCCAGCAGCTTGGGACAGGGGAGCGATGGCTACACCTTC
NA	NA	TRBV18	TRBJ2-6	15	CASSPVGSGANVLTF	TGTGCCAGCTCACCAGTCGGCTCTGGGGCCAACGTCCTGACTTTC
TRBD1	NA	TRBV28	TRBJ1-5	15	CASSFSDRGNQPQHF	TGTGCCAGCAGTTTCTCCGACAGGGGCAATCAGCCCCAGCATTTT
TRBD1	once	TRBV5-1	TRBJ1-1	13	CASRDSMNTEAFF	TGCGCCAGCCGGGACAGTATGAACACTGAAGCTTTCTTT
NA	NA	TRBV6-1	TRBJ1-2	11	CASSENSGYTF	TGTGCCAGCAGTGAAAATAGTGGCTACACCTTC
NA	NA	TRBV7-6	TRBJ1-4	17	CASSPRAPHREDWKLFF	TGTGCCAGCAGCCCTAGAGCCCCACACAGGGAGGACTGGAAACTGTTTTTT
TRBD2	once	TRBV29-1	TRBJ2-3	15	CSVTRTSGDTDTQYF	TGCAGCGTTACTAGGACTAGCGGGGACACAGATACGCAGTATTTT
NA	NA	TRBV7-2	TRBJ1-1	15	CASSFLPATGSKAFF	TGTGCCAGCAGCTTTCTCCCGGCAACGGGGTCGAAAGCTTTCTTT
TRBD1	NA	TRBV29-1	TRBJ1-1	13	CSVEGTGFTEAFF	TGCAGCGTGGAAGGGACAGGGTTCACTGAAGCTTTCTTT
NA	NA	TRBV15	TRBJ1-3	17	CATSRDRRIVSGNTIYF	TGTGCCACCAGCAGAGATCGGAGGATTGTCTCTGGAAACACCATATATTTT
TRBD1	NA	TRBV11-2	TRBJ1-2	15	CASSPQGTANYGYTF	TGTGCCAGCAGCCCACAGGGGACAGCTAACTATGGCTACACCTTC
NA	few	TRBV7-9	TRBJ1-1	15	CASSLGQGQNTEAFF	TGTGCCAGCAGCTTAGGGCAGGGGCAGAACACTGAAGCTTTCTTT